The entry below describes one TCR beta chain. Antigen unknown. It was focal radiation plus CTLA-4 blockade with ipilimumab that patients with chemo-refractory metastatic non-small-cell lung cancer received. The data originate from a study of radiotherapy plus CTLA-4 blockade in lung cancer. Method: immunoSEQ multiplex PCR; TCRdb's copy keeps in-frame clones and lacks some. This sample has tens of thousands of clones, with roughly three quarters found just once. V lost 5 bases to trimming and J lost 1 base, with 14 bases between them. The germline V gene encodes CDR1 MDHEN and CDR2 SYDVKM. This CDR3 spans 16 amino acids. Study outcomes and limitations: Researchers report tumor-derived TCR clones expanding in blood after radiotherapy plus ipilimumab.

The input for sequencing was peripheral blood, taken from a patient treated with radiotherapy plus ipilimumab. This TCR derives from a human donor with non-small cell lung cancer who had a complete response to radiotherapy plus ipilimumab. The chain combines TRBV28 with TRBJ2-2, with D possibly being TRBD2 (5 bases). The CDR3 nucleotides read TGTGCCAGCAGTGCAGGACTGAGACTGAACACCGGGGAGCTGTTTTTT. Its protein product is CASSAGLRLNTGELFF.